Included here is one T cell receptor (beta chain) sequence, with context. Its antigen is unknown. Around day 10 of culture, CD4+ T cells were separated out. This entry is derived from a study of vaccination effects on CD4 cells after COVID-19. The study's findings and limits: Convalescents' post-vaccine spike-reactive clones were mainly new, vaccine-induced.

The CDR3 has 15 amino acids. Germline CDR1 and CDR2: GTSNPN and SVGIG (reference sequence). Trimming removed 1 base at V and 0 bases at J, with 12 bases between. Some clones are missing from TCRdb's copy, which holds only in-frame ones; the method was immunoSEQ multiplex PCR. The table lists about 45,000 clones, about 70% of them singletons. The sequences come from CD4+ T cells from PBMCs cultured without peptide, collected before COVID-19 vaccination. The TCR sequence derives from a human donor who had a prior SARS-CoV-2 infection. This chain joins TRBV30 and TRBJ2-5; D uncertain. The CDR3 nucleotides read TGTGCCTGGAGTGCTAACACTCTGTACCAAGAGACCCAGTACTTC. Translation: CAWSANTLYQETQYF. The full variable domain, with the rest looked up from reference TRBV30 and TRBJ2-5, is SQTIHQWPATLVQPVGSPLSLECTVEGTSNPNLYWYRQAAGRGLQLLFYSVGIGQISSEVPQNLSASRPQDRQFILSSKKLLLSDSGFYLCAWSANTLYQETQYFGPGTRLLVL.